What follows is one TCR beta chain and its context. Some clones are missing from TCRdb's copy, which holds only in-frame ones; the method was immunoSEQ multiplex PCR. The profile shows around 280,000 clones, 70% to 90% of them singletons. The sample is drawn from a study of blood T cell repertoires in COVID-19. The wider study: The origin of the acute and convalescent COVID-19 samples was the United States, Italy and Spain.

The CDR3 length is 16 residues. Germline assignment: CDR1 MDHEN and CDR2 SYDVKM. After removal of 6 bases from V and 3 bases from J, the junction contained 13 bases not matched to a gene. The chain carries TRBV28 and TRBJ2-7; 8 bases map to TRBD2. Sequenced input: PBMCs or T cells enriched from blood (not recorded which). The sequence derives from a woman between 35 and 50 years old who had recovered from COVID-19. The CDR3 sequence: CASRPTGTRGHYEQYF. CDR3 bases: TGTGCCAGCAGACCAACCGGGACTAGAGGGCACTACGAGCAGTACTTC.